These 25 T cell receptor beta chains were all obtained from the same sample, sequenced in a study of T cell responses to AZD1222 COVID-19 vaccine. Measured with immunoSEQ multiplex PCR; TCRdb has only the in-frame clones, and not every one. The sample lists 150,000 or so clones; 70% to 90% were seen once. The source was peripheral blood, collected on day 0 of AZD1222 vaccination. The source is an adult in good health.

V and J are TRBV10-3 and TRBJ1-1; TRBD1 matches 7 bases. V lost 2 bases to trimming and J lost 8 bases; unmatched junction nucleotides: 5. Germline-derived CDR1 and CDR2 are ENHRY and SYGVKD. CDR3 length: 13 amino acids. The CDR3 bases are TGTGCCATCAGTGAGAGAGAACAGGGGGAAGCTTTCTTT. It is translated as CAISEREQGEAFF.

The chain employs TRBV7-2 and TRBJ2-3; D may correspond to TRBD1 or TRBD2 (5 bases each). CDR1 SGHTA and CDR2 FQGNSA come from the germline V gene. The CDR3 loop spans 15 amino acids. V lost 1 base and J lost 1, with 9 bases in between. CDR3 in amino acids: CASSLVGVGTDTQYF. The CDR3 DNA follows: TGTGCCAGCAGCTTAGTGGGGGTAGGCACAGATACGCAGTATTTT. The full variable domain, with the rest looked up from reference TRBV7-2 and TRBJ2-3, is GAGVSQSPSNKVTEKGKDVELRCDPISGHTALYWYRQSLGQGLEFLIYFQGNSAPDKSGLPSDRFSAERTGGSVSTLTIQRTQQEDSAVYLCASSLVGVGTDTQYFGPGTRLTVL.

The genes are TRBV5-1 and TRBJ2-7; maybe TRBD2 (6 bases). This CDR3 has 13 amino acids. The V and J ends lost 4 bases and 3 bases respectively, with 11 bases between them. CDR1 is SGHRS, CDR2 YFSETQ, per germline. CDR3 in DNA: TGCGCCAGCAGCCCGTCGGACTACTACGAGCAGTACTTC. It specifies CASSPSDYYEQYF.

The chain joins TRBV19 to TRBJ1-5; no firm D call. V dropped 6 bases and J dropped 5 bases, with 17 bases sitting between them. This CDR3 spans 15 amino acids. The germline gives CDR1 LNHDA, CDR2 SQIVND (reference sequence). The CDR3 DNA reads as TGTGCCAGTAGGTACGCGGGCTTACGAGATCAGCCCCAGCATTTT. It codes for CASRYAGLRDQPQHF. The entire variable domain, with the rest obtained from reference TRBV19 and TRBJ1-5, is as follows: DGGITQSPKYLFRKEGQNVTLSCEQNLNHDAMYWYRQDPGQGLRLIYYSQIVNDFQKGDIAEGYSVSREKKESFPLTVTSAQKNPTAFYLCASRYAGLRDQPQHFGDGTRLSIL.

The chain carries TRBV3-1 (or the pseudogene TRBV3-2) and TRBJ1-5, with 9 nucleotides matching TRBD1. Per germline, CDR1 LGHDT and CDR2 YNNKEL (reference sequence). Trimming took 5 bases from V and 11 from J; bases not matched to a gene: 19. This CDR3 spans 17 amino acids. The CDR3 DNA reads as TGTGCCAGCAGCTCAAGATCTGGGACAGGGCAAGGGACGGCCCAGCATTTT. Protein: CASSSRSGTGQGTAQHF.

J is TRBJ2-7 and V is TRBV7-6; D is perhaps TRBD2 (6 bases). V was trimmed by 4 bases and J by 7 bases, leaving 11 bases between them. Germline values: CDR1 SGHVS, CDR2 FNYEAQ. The CDR3 extends over 12 amino acids. The CDR3 DNA reads TGTGCCAGCAGCTCGGGACTCCATGAGCAGTACTTC. It codes for CASSSGLHEQYF. Full variable domain (remainder filled in from reference TRBV7-6 and TRBJ2-7): GAGVSQSPRYKVTKRGQDVALRCDPISGHVSLYWYRQALGQGPEFLTYFNYEAQQDKSGLPNDRFSAERPEGSISTLTIQRTEQRDSAMYRCASSSGLHEQYFGPGTRLTVT.

The CDR3 DNA sequence: TGCGCCAGCAGCTTGGAAGGGGGTAAACTGTTTTTT. Translation: CASSLEGGKLFF. The J gene is TRBJ1-4, the V gene TRBV5-1; D may be TRBD1 (6 bases). The V end was cut by 0 bases, the J end by 11 bases, with 8 bases between. This CDR3 region has 12 residues. Germline lookup yields CDR1 SGHRS and CDR2 YFSETQ.

The chain recombines TRBV3-1 (or the pseudogene TRBV3-2) with TRBJ2-3; D uncertain. The CDR3 totals 13 residues. V was shortened by 0 bases and J by 6 bases, with 7 bases between the two germline ends. Per germline, CDR1 LGHDT and CDR2 YNNKEL (reference sequence). CDR3 sequence reads: CASSQEGLDTQYF. CDR3 sequence (DNA): TGTGCCAGCAGCCAAGAGGGGTTGGATACGCAGTATTTT.

The CDR3 DNA reads as TGTGCCAGCTCACCACAGGGGGCTCACGAGCAGTACTTC. This codes for CASSPQGAHEQYF. The chain has TRBV18 and TRBJ2-7; 7 bases are shared with TRBD1. The CDR3 sequence is 13 residues long. The V and J ends lost 1 base and 5 bases, in that order; junction bases with no gene match: 2. Per the germline V gene, CDR1 is KGHSH and CDR2 is LQKENI. The entire variable domain, with the rest obtained from reference TRBV18 and TRBJ2-7, is as follows: NAGVMQNPRHLVRRRGQEARLRCSPMKGHSHVYWYRQLPEEGLKFMVYLQKENIIDESGMPKERFSAEFPKEGPSILRIQQVVRGDSAAYFCASSPQGAHEQYFGPGTRLTVT.

The rearrangement links TRBV10-2 to TRBJ2-1; D is perhaps TRBD2 (5 bases). CDR3 length equals 12 residues. V was clipped by 4 bases and J by 10 bases, with 11 bases between them. In germline, CDR1 is WSHSY, CDR2 SAAADI. This chain's CDR3 is CASSVAGLEQFF. The CDR3 nucleotides read TGCGCCAGCAGTGTTGCGGGTCTCGAGCAGTTCTTC.

A single count supports this clone. This chain uses TRBV7-9 with TRBJ2-1; TRBD2 matches at 9 bases. The ends lost 5 bases at V and 1 base at J; junction bases unmatched: 3. From germline, CDR1 is SEHNR and CDR2 FQNEAQ (reference sequence). The CDR3 totals 15 residues. DNA of the CDR3: TGTGCCAGCAGCCCTACTAGCGGGTCCTACAATGAGCAGTTCTTC. It translates to CASSPTSGSYNEQFF.

The gene calls are TRBV23-1 and TRBJ1-1, with a tentative D call TRBD1 (6 bases). TRBV23-1 is classed as an ORF, of uncertain function. The CDR3 is 14 amino acids. Trimming pared 8 bases from V and 3 bases from J, leaving 16 bases between. The CDR3 sequence: CASLTGNEDTEAFF. In DNA, the CDR3 is TGCGCCAGCTTAACAGGGAATGAGGACACTGAAGCTTTCTTT.

The chain is built from TRBV3-1 (or the pseudogene TRBV3-2) and TRBJ1-6, with D possibly matching TRBD1 (6 bases). CDR1 and CDR2 (germline): LGHDT, YNNKEL (reference sequence). This CDR3 has 12 residues. The germline V and J ends were trimmed by 5 bases and 10 bases, with 9 bases remaining between them. The CDR3 here is CASSEGGSPLHF. CDR3 nucleotides: TGTGCCAGCAGCGAGGGGGGGTCACCCCTCCACTTT.

This chain connects TRBV28 to TRBJ2-1, with D possibly being TRBD1 or TRBD2 (5 bases each). Germline CDR1 reads MDHEN; CDR2 reads SYDVKM. This CDR3 region has 13 residues. The ends were cut back, 3 bases at V and 10 bases at J, with 13 bases in the middle. The DNA for the CDR3 is TGTGCCAGCAGTTTCGGGGCCACGGCCGAGCAGTTCTTC. The encoded protein is CASSFGATAEQFF.

The rearrangement uses TRBV18 and TRBJ2-7; a possible D gene is TRBD2 (6 bases). V dropped 2 bases and J dropped 5 bases, with 13 bases sitting between them. The V gene's germline CDR1 is KGHSH and CDR2 LQKENI. This CDR3 is 14 amino acids long. CDR3 bases: TGTGCCAGCTCACCAGGGACTGCCCTAAACGAGCAGTACTTC. Its protein product is CASSPGTALNEQYF.

This chain connects TRBV7-6 to TRBJ1-2; no firm D call. CDR3 length equals 12 residues. The V gene's germline CDR1 is SGHVS and CDR2 FNYEAQ. The ends were cut back, 5 bases at V and 8 bases at J, with 12 bases in the middle. CDR3 region: CASSPVDWGYTF. CDR3 DNA: TGTGCCAGCAGCCCGGTGGATTGGGGCTACACCTTC. The full variable domain, in which reference TRBV7-6 and TRBJ1-2 provide the parts outside the CDR3, is GAGVSQSPRYKVTKRGQDVALRCDPISGHVSLYWYRQALGQGPEFLTYFNYEAQQDKSGLPNDRFSAERPEGSISTLTIQRTEQRDSAMYRCASSPVDWGYTFGSGTRLTVV.

This rearrangement joins TRBV9 to TRBJ2-1; D gene uncertain. Germline V gene sequence: CDR1 SGDLS, CDR2 YYNGEE. V was clipped by 2 bases and J by 5 bases, with 20 bases between them. The CDR3 is 17 residues long. DNA for the CDR3: TGTGCCAGCAGCGTTTTCCTCAACGCGGAGCGCCACAATGAGCAGTTCTTC. This gives the protein CASSVFLNAERHNEQFF.

The CDR3 is CATSDPTGGADTQYF. CDR3 in DNA: TGTGCCACCAGTGATCCTACAGGGGGCGCAGATACGCAGTATTTT. V is TRBV24-1 and J is TRBJ2-3; 9 bases are shared with TRBD1. J was trimmed by 4 bases and V by 3 bases; bases with no gene match: 4. The V gene's germline CDR1 is KGHDR and CDR2 SFDVKD. The CDR3 consists of 15 residues.

The chain carries TRBV19 and TRBJ1-5; D is ambiguous. Germline V gene sequence: CDR1 LNHDA, CDR2 SQIVND (reference sequence). The CDR3 loop spans 14 amino acids. Trimming took 3 bases from V and 0 from J, leaving 6 bases between them. This chain's CDR3 is CASSIQDSNQPQHF. Written as DNA, the CDR3 is TGTGCCAGTAGTATTCAGGATAGCAATCAGCCCCAGCATTTT.

The chain recombines TRBV30 with TRBJ2-6, with D unclear. Trimming took 2 bases from V and 1 from J, leaving 6 bases between them. This CDR3 has 14 amino acids. CDR1 and CDR2 from the germline V gene are GTSNPN and SVGIG (reference sequence). CDR3 loop: CAWSQGSGANVLTF. Written as DNA, the CDR3 is TGTGCCTGGAGTCAAGGGTCTGGGGCCAACGTCCTGACTTTC.

This rearrangement joins TRBV9 to TRBJ2-7; the D gene is possibly TRBD1 (5 bases). Germline CDR1 and CDR2: SGDLS and YYNGEE. The CDR3 is 14 residues long. V dropped 0 bases and J dropped 3 bases, with 10 bases sitting between them. CDR3 DNA sequence: TGTGCCAGCAGCGTAGAGGCGGACATCTACGAGCAGTACTTC. Its translation is CASSVEADIYEQYF. Full variable domain (missing parts from reference TRBV9 and TRBJ2-7): DSGVTQTPKHLITATGQRVTLRCSPRSGDLSVYWYQQSLDQGLQFLIQYYNGEERAKGNILERFSAQQFPDLHSELNLSSLELGDSALYFCASSVEADIYEQYFGPGTRLTVT.

V and J are TRBV18 and TRBJ2-5, with D maybe TRBD2 (6 bases). Germline V gives CDR1 KGHSH, CDR2 LQKENI. The CDR3 is made up of 17 amino acids. The V end lost 3 bases, the J end lost 0 bases, and 17 bases lay between the germline ends. CDR3 coding DNA: TGTGCCAGCTCACCTCGACCGGGACTCACGTACCAAGAGACCCAGTACTTC. Translation: CASSPRPGLTYQETQYF.

The chain couples TRBV5-1 to TRBJ1-1; D may be TRBD1 (6 bases). Germline V gene lookup returns CDR1 SGHRS and CDR2 YFSETQ. V lost 7 bases, J lost 0 bases, and 10 bases lay in between. This CDR3 comprises 13 residues. CDR3 region: CASGDRLNTEAFF. The CDR3 DNA reads as TGCGCCAGCGGCGACAGGTTGAACACTGAAGCTTTCTTT.

This chain joins TRBV7-2 and TRBJ1-4, with 10 bases aligning to TRBD1. CDR1 is SGHTA and CDR2 is FQGNSA in the germline V gene. The length of the CDR3 is 16 residues. Germline trimming cut 4 bases from V and 7 bases from J; bases unmatched to any gene: 9. In DNA, the CDR3 is TGTGCCAGCAGCTCCGGACAGGGGGGGCTCAGTGAAAAACTGTTTTTT. Amino acid sequence: CASSSGQGGLSEKLFF.

The chain couples TRBV14 to TRBJ2-2; TRBD1 matches at 7 bases. This CDR3 spans 16 amino acids. After removal of 0 bases from V and 3 bases from J, the junction contained 4 bases not matched to a gene. Germline assignment: CDR1 SGHDN and CDR2 FVKESK. CDR3 nucleotides: TGTGCCAGCAGCCAAGACGAGGGGGCGGACACCGGGGAGCTGTTTTTT. The encoded protein is CASSQDEGADTGELFF. Full variable domain (remainder filled in from reference TRBV14 and TRBJ2-2): EAGVTQFPSHSVIEKGQTVTLRCDPISGHDNLYWYRRVMGKEIKFLLHFVKESKQDESGMPNNRFLAERTGGTYSTLKVQPAELEDSGVYFCASSQDEGADTGELFFGEGSRLTVL.